The source of this T cell receptor (beta chain) is a study of CD8 T cells in Susac syndrome. Negative isolation was used for CD8+ and CD4+ T cells, and FACS enrichment was applied to TEMRA cells. Per germline, CDR1 SGHVS and CDR2 FNYEAQ. With V trimmed by 5 bases and J by 8 bases, 23 bases remained unmatched. CDR3 size: 18 residues. The authors reverse transcribed roughly 0.5 to 1 ug RNA with random hexamers. The CDR3 of TCR beta was amplified by immunoSEQ multiplex PCR across 54 Vbeta and 13 Jbeta. TCRdb processed the immunoSEQ multiplex PCR reads anew with MiXCR; each CDR3 protein has one entry. The sample holds around 70,000 distinct CDR3 sequences; 94% are singletons and the top ten take less than 0.65%.

The sequenced sample was CD8+ T cells from PBMCs. The rearrangement uses TRBV7-6 and TRBJ1-1, with 7 bases matching TRBD1. This receptor was identified in a human donor with multiple sclerosis. The CDR3 loop reads CASSHFGYRGPKKKEAFF. In DNA, the CDR3 is TGTGCCAGCAGCCACTTCGGATACAGGGGCCCCAAGAAGAAGGAAGCTTTCTTT.